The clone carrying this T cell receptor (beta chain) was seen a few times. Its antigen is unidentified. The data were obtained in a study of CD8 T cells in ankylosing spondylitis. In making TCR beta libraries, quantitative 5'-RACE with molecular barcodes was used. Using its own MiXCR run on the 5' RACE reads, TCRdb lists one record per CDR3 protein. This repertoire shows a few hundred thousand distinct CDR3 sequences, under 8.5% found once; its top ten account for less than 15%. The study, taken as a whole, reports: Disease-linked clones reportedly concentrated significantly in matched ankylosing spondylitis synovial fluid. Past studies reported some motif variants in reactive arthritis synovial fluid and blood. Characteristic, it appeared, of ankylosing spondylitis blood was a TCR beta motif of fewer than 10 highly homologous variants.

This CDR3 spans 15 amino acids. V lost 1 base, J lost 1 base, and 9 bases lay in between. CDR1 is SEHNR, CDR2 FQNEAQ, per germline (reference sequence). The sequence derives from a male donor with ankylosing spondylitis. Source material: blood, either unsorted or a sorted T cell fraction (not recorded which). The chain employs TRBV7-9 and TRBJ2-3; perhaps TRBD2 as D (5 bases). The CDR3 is CASSLGRTGTDTQYF. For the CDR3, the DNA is TGTGCCAGCAGCTTAGGAAGGACTGGCACAGATACGCAGTATTTT.